This T cell receptor (beta chain) was observed in a study of cytomegalovirus exposure and HLA in healthy donors. The PCR ran on 60 Vbeta and 13 Jbeta primers. Produced via immunoSEQ multiplex PCR; TCRdb's table is partial and in-frame only. With approximately 100,000 clones in the sample, the ten largest clones hold 0.5% to 0.7%. With regard to this clone: Its antigen is unidentified. Other DNA sequences in this specimen translate into the identical CDR3.

Notes on the study in general: What TCR beta sequences reportedly achieved was accurate prediction of HLA-A and HLA-B alleles in most subjects. It was reported that the classifier diagnosed cytomegalovirus status with high specificity and sensitivity in both the original and validation cohorts. Listed as cytomegalovirus-associated were 150 or so TCR beta chains.

The sequencing sample was made of PBMCs. This receptor was taken from a man in his fifties or sixties in good health and CMV-seronegative.

The CDR3 loop reads CAWSVRAAYEQYF. For the CDR3, the DNA is TGTGCCTGGAGTGTACGAGCCGCCTACGAGCAGTACTTC. V gene TRBV30 combines with J gene TRBJ2-7; D is unclear. This CDR3 region has 13 residues. CDR1 is GTSNPN and CDR2 is SVGIG in the germline V gene (reference sequence). V was cut by 0 bases and J by 2 bases, with 8 bases left in between.